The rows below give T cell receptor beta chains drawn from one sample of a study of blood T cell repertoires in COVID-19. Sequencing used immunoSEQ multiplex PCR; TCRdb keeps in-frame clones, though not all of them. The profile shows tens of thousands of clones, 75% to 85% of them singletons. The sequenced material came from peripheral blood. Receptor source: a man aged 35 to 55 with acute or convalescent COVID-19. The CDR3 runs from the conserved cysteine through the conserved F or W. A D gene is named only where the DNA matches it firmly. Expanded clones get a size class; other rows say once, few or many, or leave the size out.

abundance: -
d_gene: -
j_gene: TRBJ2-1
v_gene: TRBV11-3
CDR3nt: TGTGCCAGCAGCAAAGCCGCAGGGTGGGGTGCTGAGCAGTTCTTC
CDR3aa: CASSKAAGWGAEQFF

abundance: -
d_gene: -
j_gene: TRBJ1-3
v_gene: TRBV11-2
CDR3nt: TGTGCCAGCAGCCTATCTGGAAACACCATATATTTT
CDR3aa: CASSLSGNTIYF

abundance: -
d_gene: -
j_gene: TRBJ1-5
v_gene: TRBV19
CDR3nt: TGTGCCAGTAGTCGCTCGGGGAGCAATCAGCCCCAGCATTTT
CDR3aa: CASSRSGSNQPQHF

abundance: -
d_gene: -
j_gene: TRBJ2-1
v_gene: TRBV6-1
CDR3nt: TGTGCCAGCAGCCGGGATGAGCAGTTCTTC
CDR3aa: CASSRDEQFF

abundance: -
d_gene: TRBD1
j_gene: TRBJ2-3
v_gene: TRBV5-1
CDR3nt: TGCGCCAGCAGCTTAACTCTTGGACAGGGCCCAGATACGCAGTATTTT
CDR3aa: CASSLTLGQGPDTQYF

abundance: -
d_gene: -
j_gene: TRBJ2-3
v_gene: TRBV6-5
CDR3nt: TGTGCCAGCAGCCCGGACTGGTATACGCAGTATTTT
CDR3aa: CASSPDWYTQYF

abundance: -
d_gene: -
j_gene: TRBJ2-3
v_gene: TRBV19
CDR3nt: TGTGCCAGTAGTACCGGAGGGTGGGGCACAGATACGCAGTATTTT
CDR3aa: CASSTGGWGTDTQYF

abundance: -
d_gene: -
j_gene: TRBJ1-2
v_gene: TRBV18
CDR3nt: TGTGCCAGCTCACCAGAGAGAAACTATGGCTACACCTTC
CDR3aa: CASSPERNYGYTF

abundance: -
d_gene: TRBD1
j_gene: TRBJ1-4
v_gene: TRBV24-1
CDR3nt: TGTGCCACCAGTGACCCGGGACAGGGGTCCCATAATGAAAAACTGTTTTTT
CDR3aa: CATSDPGQGSHNEKLFF

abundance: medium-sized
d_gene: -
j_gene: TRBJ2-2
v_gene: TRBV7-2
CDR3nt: TGTGCCAGCAGCCCCCGATGGCCCGGGGAGCTGTTTTTT
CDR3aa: CASSPRWPGELFF

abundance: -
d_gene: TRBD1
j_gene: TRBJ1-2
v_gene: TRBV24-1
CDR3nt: TGTGCCACCAGTGATGGGACAGGGAGTAGGTATGGCTACACCTTC
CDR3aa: CATSDGTGSRYGYTF

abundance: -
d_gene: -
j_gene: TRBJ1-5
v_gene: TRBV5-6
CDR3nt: TGTGCCAGCAGCGGCGGCGAAAACAATCAGCCCCAGCATTTT
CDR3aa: CASSGGENNQPQHF

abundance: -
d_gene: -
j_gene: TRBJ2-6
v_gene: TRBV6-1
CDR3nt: TGTGCCAGCAGTGAAGCGAGGGCAGGGGCTGGGGCCAACGTCCTGACTTTC
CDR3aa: CASSEARAGAGANVLTF

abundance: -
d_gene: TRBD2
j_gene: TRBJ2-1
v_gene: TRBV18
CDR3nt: TGTGCCAGCTCTCTGACTAGCGGGGGGTCGGATGAGCAGTTCTTC
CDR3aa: CASSLTSGGSDEQFF

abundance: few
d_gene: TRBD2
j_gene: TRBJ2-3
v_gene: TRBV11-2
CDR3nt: TGTGCCAGCAGCGTGCAGACTAGCCCCACAGATACGCAGTATTTT
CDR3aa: CASSVQTSPTDTQYF

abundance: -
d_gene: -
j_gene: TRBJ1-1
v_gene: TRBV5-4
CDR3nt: TGTGCCAGCAGCTCTCGGGGGGGTGGGACTGAAGCTTTCTTT
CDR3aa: CASSSRGGGTEAFF

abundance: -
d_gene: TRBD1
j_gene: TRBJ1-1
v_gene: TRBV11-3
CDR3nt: TGTGCCAGCAGCTCGTCAGGGGGCCTGTACACTGAAGCTTTCTTT
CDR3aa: CASSSSGGLYTEAFF

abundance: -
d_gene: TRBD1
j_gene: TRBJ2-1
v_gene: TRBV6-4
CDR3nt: TGTGCCAGCAGCCGGGACAGATCTATGGATGAGCAGTTCTTC
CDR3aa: CASSRDRSMDEQFF

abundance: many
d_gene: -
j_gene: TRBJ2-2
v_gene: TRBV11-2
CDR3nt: TGTGCCAGCAGCCGGGGTCCGAACACCGGGGAGCTGTTTTTT
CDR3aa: CASSRGPNTGELFF

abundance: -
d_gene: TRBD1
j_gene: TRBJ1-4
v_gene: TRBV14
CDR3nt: TGTGCCAGCAGCCCTAGGACAGGGCTAAGAGAAAAACTGTTTTTT
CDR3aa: CASSPRTGLREKLFF

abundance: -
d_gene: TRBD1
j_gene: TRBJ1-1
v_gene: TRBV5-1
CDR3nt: TGCGCCAGCAGCTCGGGACAGGGAGGGGGGCACCTCATGAACACTGAAGCTTTCTTT
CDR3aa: CASSSGQGGGHLMNTEAFF

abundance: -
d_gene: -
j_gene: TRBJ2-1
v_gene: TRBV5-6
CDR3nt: TGTGCCAGCACTACCCCCAAAAGCGGGCGGAACTCCTACAATGAGCAGTTCTTC
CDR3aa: CASTTPKSGRNSYNEQFF

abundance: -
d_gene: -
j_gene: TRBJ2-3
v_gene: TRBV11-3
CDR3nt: TGTGCCAGCAGCTTAAGTGCAGGCCATGATACGCAGTATTTT
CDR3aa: CASSLSAGHDTQYF

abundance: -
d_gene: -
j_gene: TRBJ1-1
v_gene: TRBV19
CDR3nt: TGTGCCAGTAGTCGTAATACGCGCACTGAAGCTTTCTTT
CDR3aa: CASSRNTRTEAFF

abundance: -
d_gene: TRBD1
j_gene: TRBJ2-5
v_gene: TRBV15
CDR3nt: TGTGCCACCAGCAGTTCGACAGGGGCGGATGAGACCCAGTACTTC
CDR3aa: CATSSSTGADETQYF

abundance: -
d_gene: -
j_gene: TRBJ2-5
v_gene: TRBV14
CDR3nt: TGTGCCAGCAGTCTCAACAGGGCTCAAGAGACCCAGTACTTC
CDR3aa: CASSLNRAQETQYF

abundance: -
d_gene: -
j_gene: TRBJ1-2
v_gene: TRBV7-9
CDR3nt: TGTGCCAGCAGCTTAGTCTCCCAGGGAAATGGCTACACCTTC
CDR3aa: CASSLVSQGNGYTF

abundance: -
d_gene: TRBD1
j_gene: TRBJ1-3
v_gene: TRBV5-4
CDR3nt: TGTGCCAGCAGCTTGGGCAGGGGGCGAGGAAACACCATATATTTT
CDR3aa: CASSLGRGRGNTIYF

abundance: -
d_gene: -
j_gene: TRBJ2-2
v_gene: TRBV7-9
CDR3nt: TGTGCCAGCAGCTTAGCGCTCGGGGTAACCGGGGAGCTGTTTTTT
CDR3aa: CASSLALGVTGELFF

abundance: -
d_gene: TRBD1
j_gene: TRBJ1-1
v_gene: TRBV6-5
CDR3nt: TGTGCCAGCAGGAGACAGGGTGGAAACACTGAAGCTTTCTTT
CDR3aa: CASRRQGGNTEAFF

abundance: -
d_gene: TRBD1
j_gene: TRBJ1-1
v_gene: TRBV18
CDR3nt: TGTGCCAGCTCACCGGGACAGGACACTGAAGCTTTCTTT
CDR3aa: CASSPGQDTEAFF

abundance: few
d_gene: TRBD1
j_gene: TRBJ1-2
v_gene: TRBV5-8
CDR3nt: TGTGCCAGCAGCTCCGAACAGGGGTACTATGGCTACACCTTC
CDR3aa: CASSSEQGYYGYTF

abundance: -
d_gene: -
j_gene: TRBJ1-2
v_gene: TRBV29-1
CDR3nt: TGCAGCGTTTCTGACAGGCTGGGGAACTATGGCTACACCTTC
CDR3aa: CSVSDRLGNYGYTF

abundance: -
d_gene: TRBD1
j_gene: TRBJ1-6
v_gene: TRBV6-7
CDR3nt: TGTGCCAGCAGTCGGACAGGGAATAAGGATTCACCCCTCCACTTT
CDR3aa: CASSRTGNKDSPLHF

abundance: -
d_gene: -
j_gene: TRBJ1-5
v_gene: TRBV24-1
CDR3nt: TGTGCCACCAGTGACAAGGGGCATAGCAATCAGCCCCAGCATTTT
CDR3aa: CATSDKGHSNQPQHF

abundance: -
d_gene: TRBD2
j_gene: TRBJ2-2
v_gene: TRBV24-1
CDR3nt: TGTGCCACCAGTGATTTTGGGACTAGCGGGGGAATTGGTAACACCGGGGAGCTGTTTTTT
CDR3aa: CATSDFGTSGGIGNTGELFF